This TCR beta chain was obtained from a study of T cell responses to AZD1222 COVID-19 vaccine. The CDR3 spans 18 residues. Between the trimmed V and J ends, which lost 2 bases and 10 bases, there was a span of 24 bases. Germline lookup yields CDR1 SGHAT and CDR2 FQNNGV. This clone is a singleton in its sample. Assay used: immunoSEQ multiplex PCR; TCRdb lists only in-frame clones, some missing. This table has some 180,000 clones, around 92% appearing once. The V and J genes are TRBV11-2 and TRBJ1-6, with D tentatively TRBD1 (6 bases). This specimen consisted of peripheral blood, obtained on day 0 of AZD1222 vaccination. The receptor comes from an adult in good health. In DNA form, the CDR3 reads TGTGCCAGCAGCTTACCAGAGTCGGGGGCCCCCGGGGGATCACCCCTCCACTTT. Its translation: CASSLPESGAPGGSPLHF.